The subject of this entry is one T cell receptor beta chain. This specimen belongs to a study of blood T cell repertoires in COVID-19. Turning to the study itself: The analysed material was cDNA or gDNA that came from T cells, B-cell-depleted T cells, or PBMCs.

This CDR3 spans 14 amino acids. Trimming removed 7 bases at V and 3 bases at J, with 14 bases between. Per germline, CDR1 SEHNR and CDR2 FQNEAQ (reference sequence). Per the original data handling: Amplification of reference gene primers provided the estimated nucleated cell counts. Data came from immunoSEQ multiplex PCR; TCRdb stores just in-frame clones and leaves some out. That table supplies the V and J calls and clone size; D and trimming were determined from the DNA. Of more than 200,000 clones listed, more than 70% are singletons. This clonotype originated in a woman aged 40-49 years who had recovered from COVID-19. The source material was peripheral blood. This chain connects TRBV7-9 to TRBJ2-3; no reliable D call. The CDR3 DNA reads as TGTGCCAGCAATAACAGTTCCCTAACAGATACGCAGTATTTT. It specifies CASNNSSLTDTQYF.